This TCR beta chain was captured in a study of shared clonotypes between healthy human individuals. Study-level information: Each donor's CD4 naive and CD4 memory cells filled three plates apiece, CD8 naive two, and CD8 memory one.

Replicate PCRs for sorted subsets used 200 ng DNA; this equaled 30,000 to 35,000 T cell genomes. As originally analysed: Filtering differed since immunoSEQ provided only junctions, with no quality scores. The repertoire was sequenced with immunoSEQ multiplex PCR; TCRdb's copy has only in-frame clones and lacks some. V and J calls and clone size are given by that table; D and trimming were obtained from the DNA. The table lists more than 2,000,000 clones, around nine tenths of them singletons, with 0.13% to 0.15% in the top ten. CD4+ cells were split into CD45RA+ naive and CD45RA-negative memory subsets. Trimming left V 3 bases short and J 6 bases short, with 12 bases between. Germline loops: CDR1 SQVTM, CDR2 ANQGSEA. This CDR3 region has 13 residues. This clone appeared a single time.

The receptor was isolated from a young man in good health. V usage is TRBV29-1 and J usage is TRBJ1-5; D is uncertain. The specimen was naive CD4+ T cells sorted from blood. Regarding subset: CD45RA+ positively selected. The CDR3 loop reads CSVEKETGQPQHF. CDR3 sequence (DNA): TGCAGCGTTGAGAAGGAGACGGGTCAGCCCCAGCATTTT. Full variable domain (missing parts from reference TRBV29-1 and TRBJ1-5): SAVISQKPSRDICQRGTSLTIQCQVDSQVTMMFWYRQQPGQSLTLIATANQGSEATYESGFVIDKFPISRPNLTFSTLTVSNMSPEDSSIYLCSVEKETGQPQHFGDGTRLSIL.